The sequence of this T cell receptor beta chain was determined in a study of blood T cells in healthy people across ages. Donors ranged from roughly 6 to 90 years old and were healthy Caucasians in Russia. A second 7 to 11 cycle PCR used barcoded and J-beta primers. One entry per CDR3 protein results from TCRdb running MiXCR on the 5' RACE reads. The sample has about 1,600,000 distinct CDR3 sequences, about 40% seen once. CDR3 size: 13 residues. Trimming stripped 6 bases from V and 3 bases from J, with 11 bases between. This clonotype was found a few times. The chain is built from TRBV12-3 or TRBV12-4 and TRBJ1-2; D is unclear. The receptor was derived from a young woman in good health. Source material: blood. The CDR3 DNA sequence: TGTGCCAGCAGCCCTGGGATCCACTATGGCTACACCTTC. Its protein product is CASSPGIHYGYTF.